These 25 T cell receptor beta chains were sequenced from one sample in a study of regulatory T cells in long-lasting Graves disease. HTBI primers from iRepertoire and Arm-PCR of CDR3 regions yielded the TCR beta libraries. TCRdb ran MiXCR on the multiplex PCR reads and lists one entry per CDR3 protein. The table includes approximately 400,000 distinct CDR3 sequences, more than 12% detected once. Specified time point: newly diagnosed GD, antithyroid drugs for less than 3 months. The TCR library was made from RNA extracted from PBMCs. The sample was also reused in another study, on T cells in Graves' hyperthyroidism and ophthalmopathy.

This specimen consisted of peripheral blood mononuclear cells (PBMCs), obtained at new diagnosis, from a patient treated with antithyroid drugs. Every receptor here comes from a woman in her 30s with Graves disease.

This clonotype was seen ten or more times. V and J are TRBV2 and TRBJ2-1; D could derive from TRBD1 or TRBD2 (6 bases each). Trimming stripped 1 base from V and 6 bases from J, with 13 bases between. The germline gives CDR1 SNHLY, CDR2 FYNNEI. This CDR3 spans 15 amino acids. CDR3 loop: CASSEGQEGFNEQFF. As DNA, the CDR3 is TGTGCCAGCAGTGAAGGACAGGAGGGGTTCAATGAGCAGTTCTTC.

This clonotype appeared a few times. This chain uses TRBV15 with TRBJ1-4, with D perhaps TRBD1 (5 bases). CDR3 length equals 16 residues. Trimming took off 5 bases at V and 7 bases at J, with 20 bases between the two ends. Germline V gene sequence: CDR1 LNHNV, CDR2 YYDKDF (reference sequence). CDR3 nucleotide sequence: TGTGCCACCAGCCGTAGCCCGGGGGTTGTGGGTGAAAAACTGTTTTTT. It translates to CATSRSPGVVGEKLFF.

J is TRBJ2-1 and V is TRBV27; 7 bases match TRBD2. This CDR3 contains 14 residues. V lost 5 bases to trimming and J lost 8 bases; unmatched junction nucleotides: 9. Germline V gene lookup returns CDR1 MNHEY and CDR2 SMNVEV (reference sequence). CDR3 in DNA: TGTGCCAGCAGTAGAACGACTAGCCCCGATGAGCAGTTCTTC. Translating gives CASSRTTSPDEQFF.

This clonotype was detected many times. J is TRBJ2-3 and V is TRBV18; 7 nucleotides agree with TRBD1. Trimming cost V 3 bases and J 3 bases; bases outside gene matches: 15. The germline CDR1 and CDR2 sequences are KGHSH and LQKENI. The CDR3 runs 18 residues. The DNA for the CDR3 is TGTGCCAGCTCACCCTGGGGACAGAACTTCAGGTGGACAGATACGCAGTATTTT. It translates to CASSPWGQNFRWTDTQYF.

This clonotype has ten or more counts. The chain employs TRBV6-2 or TRBV6-3 and TRBJ2-1; either TRBD1 or TRBD2 may fit D (6 bases each). V lost 5 bases and J 15 bases, leaving 14 bases between the germline ends. In germline, CDR1 is MNHEY, CDR2 SVGEGT. CDR3 size: 11 residues. CDR3 residues: CASSEGGKLFF. The CDR3 bases are TGTGCCAGCAGTGAAGGGGGGAAGCTGTTCTTC.

This clonotype was counted at least ten times. J is TRBJ2-7 and V is TRBV3-1; 14 nucleotides match TRBD2. Germline CDR1 reads LGHDT; CDR2 reads YNNKEL (reference sequence). This CDR3 is built from 16 residues. The V segment lost 6 bases and the J segment 3 bases; nucleotides outside the gene matches: 7. CDR3 DNA sequence: TGTGCCAGCAGTTACGAAGGGACTAGCGGGAGCTACGAGCAGTACTTC. Translating it yields CASSYEGTSGSYEQYF.

Many counts were recorded for this clonotype. The chain uses TRBV11-2 and TRBJ1-4; D is unclear. This CDR3 region has 13 residues. Germline CDR1 is SGHAT and CDR2 is FQNNGV. V was clipped by 5 bases and J by 7 bases, with 11 bases between them. CDR3 sequence: CASSGLGIEKLFF. In DNA form, the CDR3 reads TGTGCCAGCAGCGGATTAGGGATTGAAAAACTGTTTTTT.

This CDR3 reads CASRPWERMNTEAFF. CDR3 coding DNA: TGTGCCAGTCGCCCATGGGAGCGAATGAACACTGAAGCTTTCTTT. This chain joins TRBV19 and TRBJ1-1; no reliable D call. The CDR3 extends over 15 amino acids. V gave up 8 bases and J gave up 0 bases, with 16 bases separating them. Germline-derived CDR1 and CDR2 are LNHDA and SQIVND (reference sequence).

This clonotype was found a few times. This clone may be a read error of a much larger clone one base away. The chain carries TRBV20-1 and TRBJ2-7; TRBD2 is a possible D gene (6 bases). Germline V gene data show CDR1 as DFQATT and CDR2 as SNEGSKA (reference sequence). There are 13 residues in the CDR3. V shed 3 bases and J shed 6 bases, with 15 bases lying between them. CDR3 sequence: CSASTAGPCEQYF. The CDR3 DNA reads as TGCAGTGCTAGTACTGCGGGACCCTGCGAGCAGTACTTC.

V usage is TRBV27 and J usage is TRBJ2-1; D unclear. The DNA end lines up better with TRBJ2-5; the J call may be wrong. CDR3 length: 14 amino acids. CDR1 is MNHEY and CDR2 is SMNVEV in the germline V gene (reference sequence). The chain's CDR3 is CASSAIGKGETQYF. The CDR3 DNA is TGTGCCAGCAGTGCGATAGGGAAGGGTGAGACCCAGTACTTC.

The gene calls are TRBV19 and TRBJ2-7; a weak D match, TRBD2 (6 bases). This CDR3 has 14 residues. Germline-derived CDR1 and CDR2 are LNHDA and SQIVND (reference sequence). Trimming pared 1 base from V and 4 bases from J, leaving 11 bases between. DNA for the CDR3: TGTGCCAGTAGTATAGCTCCGGGGACTTACGAGCAGTACTTC. The encoded protein is CASSIAPGTYEQYF.

In regard to this clonotype: This may arise from a read error, as a much more abundant clone is one base away. As the CDR3 is not closed by the conserved phenylalanine or tryptophan, this likely results from a read error. The chain combines TRBV11-3 with TRBJ2-5, with D tentatively TRBD1 or TRBD2 (6 bases each). In germline, CDR1 is SGHNT, CDR2 YENEEA. Trimming removed 3 bases from V and 4 bases from J, with 9 bases in between. The CDR3 spans 13 residues. CDR3 coding DNA: TGTGCCAGCAGCTTCGGGGGCGGAGAGACCCAGTACCTC. Translation gives CASSFGGGETQYL.

This clonotype was counted a few times. This chain joins TRBV29-1 and TRBJ2-7, with D perhaps matching TRBD2 (5 bases). CDR3 size: 11 residues. Per germline, CDR1 SQVTM and CDR2 ANQGSEA. V was shortened by 3 bases and J by 2 bases, with 5 bases between the two germline ends. This CDR3 reads CSVETTYEQYF. The CDR3 DNA follows: TGCAGCGTTGAGACTACCTACGAGCAGTACTTC.

This clonotype has at least ten counts. The rearrangement joins TRBV5-1 to TRBJ1-2; no definite D call. CDR1 is SGHRS, CDR2 YFSETQ, per germline. This CDR3 has 14 amino acids. Trimming removed 2 bases from V and 8 bases from J, with 16 bases in between. Here the CDR3 DNA reads TGCGCCAGCAGCTTAGATGGCAGCTCGTTCGGCTACACCTTC. Its protein product is CASSLDGSSFGYTF.

This clonotype was observed many times. DNA of the CDR3: TGTGCCAGCAGTGAAAGGGACAGGGCGACAGATACGCAGTATTTT. Translated: CASSERDRATDTQYF. V is TRBV2 and J is TRBJ2-3; 9 nucleotides match TRBD1. The V and J ends lost 2 bases and 3 bases, in that order; junction bases with no gene match: 3. The CDR3 is made up of 15 amino acids. CDR1 and CDR2 from the germline V gene are SNHLY and FYNNEI. The full variable domain, in which reference TRBV2 and TRBJ2-3 provide the parts outside the CDR3, is EPEVTQTPSHQVTQMGQEVILRCVPISNHLYFYWYRQILGQKVEFLVSFYNNEISEKSEIFDDQFSVERPDGSNFTLKIRSTKLEDSAMYFCASSERDRATDTQYFGPGTRLTVL.

At least ten counts were recorded for this clonotype. The chain is built from TRBV3-1 and TRBJ1-4; no clear D. Germline V CDR1 and CDR2: LGHDT, YNNKEL (reference sequence). Trimming left V 5 bases short and J 3 bases short, with 13 bases between. This CDR3 contains 15 residues. CDR3 nucleotides: TGTGCCAGCAGCTCTAGGAAGCTACCTAATGAAAAACTGTTTTTT. This codes for CASSSRKLPNEKLFF.

The V call is TRBV4-2, the J call TRBJ2-1, with 12 bases fitting TRBD2. The CDR3 totals 18 residues. Germline loops: CDR1 LGHNA, CDR2 YNFKEQ. The trim removed 6 bases at V and 5 bases at J, leaving 14 bases unmatched. DNA of the CDR3: TGTGCCAGCAGACGCGAACTAGCGGGAGGAACGCTCCACAATGAGCAGTTCTTC. This codes for CASRRELAGGTLHNEQFF.

The rearrangement links TRBV7-9 to TRBJ1-1; D perhaps matches TRBD1 (5 bases). Per germline, CDR1 SEHNR and CDR2 FQNEAQ (reference sequence). CDR3 length: 14 residues. V was clipped by 4 bases and J by 6 bases, with 15 bases between them. The CDR3 loop is CASSSQEAGSEAFF. Here the CDR3 DNA reads TGTGCCAGCAGCTCACAGGAGGCCGGGTCTGAAGCTTTCTTT.

The genes are TRBV10-2 and TRBJ2-3; TRBD2 aligns across 11 bases. Trimming at V came to 0 bases and at J to 1 base, leaving 0 bases not matched to a gene. This CDR3 has 16 amino acids. The germline gives CDR1 WSHSY, CDR2 SAAADI. CDR3 in DNA: TGCGCCAGCAGTGAGTCGGGACTAGCGGGCACAGATACGCAGTATTTT. This gives the protein CASSESGLAGTDTQYF.

This clonotype was seen more than once but under ten times. The chain links TRBV3-1 to TRBJ2-7; TRBD1 matches at 8 bases. Germline-derived CDR1 and CDR2 are LGHDT and YNNKEL (reference sequence). The CDR3 has 16 amino acids. V dropped 4 bases and J dropped 5; count of bases not matched to a gene: 13. The CDR3, as DNA: TGTGCCAGCAGCCCAGGGGGCAGTCTTAACATGGACGAGCAGTACTTC. Its protein product is CASSPGGSLNMDEQYF.

This clonotype was observed at least ten times. This chain joins TRBV18 and TRBJ1-1; maybe TRBD1 (6 bases). Germline V CDR1 and CDR2: KGHSH, LQKENI. This CDR3 is built from 13 residues. Trimming pared 3 bases from V and 8 bases from J, leaving 13 bases between. The CDR3: CASSPAGGLEAFF. In DNA, the CDR3 is TGTGCCAGCTCACCGGCGGGGGGCCTAGAAGCTTTCTTT.

About this clonotype itself: A much larger clonotype is one base distant, so this may be a read error. The genes are TRBV13 and TRBJ2-7; D ambiguous. There are 15 residues in the CDR3. Germline V CDR1 and CDR2: PRHDT, FYEKMQ (reference sequence). V lost 2 bases, J lost 7 bases, and 18 bases lay in between. CDR3 sequence: CASSLRGVEYNEQYF. As DNA, the CDR3 is TGTGCCAGCAGCTTACGTGGTGTCGAGTACAATGAGCAGTACTTC.

This clonotype was seen a few times. The CDR3 sequence is CASIRGLGTLHF. For the CDR3, the DNA is TGTGCCAGCATCCGAGGTCTAGGCACCCTCCACTTT. The chain employs TRBV12-3 or TRBV12-4 and TRBJ1-6; the D is unclear. The V end was cut by 7 bases, the J end by 14 bases, with 15 bases between. CDR3 size: 12 residues.

This clonotype was detected ten times or more. J is TRBJ1-2 and V is TRBV3-1, with no clear D. V was cut by 4 bases and J by 8 bases, with 14 bases left in between. Germline values: CDR1 LGHDT, CDR2 YNNKEL (reference sequence). The CDR3 consists of 13 residues. The DNA of the CDR3 is TGTGCCAGCAGCCCGAAAACCGTGGGCGGCTACACCTTC. Amino acids: CASSPKTVGGYTF.

The rearrangement joins TRBV6-1 to TRBJ1-5, with unresolved D. Trimming stripped 8 bases from V and 11 bases from J, with 10 bases between. Germline values: CDR1 MNHNS, CDR2 SASEGT. The CDR3 has 10 amino acids. The CDR3 sequence is CASGRWSQHF. CDR3 sequence (DNA): TGTGCCAGCGGGCGGTGGTCCCAGCATTTT.